The text below deals with one TCR beta chain. This specimen includes other DNA sequences encoding the same CDR3. The data were obtained in a study of cytomegalovirus exposure and HLA in healthy donors. CDR3 length: 13 residues. V was trimmed by 0 bases and J by 6 bases, leaving 9 bases between them. The germline gives CDR1 SGHRS, CDR2 YFSETQ. The PCR had 60 Vbeta and 13 Jbeta primers. Produced via immunoSEQ multiplex PCR; TCRdb's table is partial and in-frame only. The sample comprises 65,000 to 80,000 clones, 60% to 85% of which are singletons, and approximately 20% rests with the top ten. The rearrangement uses TRBV5-1 and TRBJ1-2, with D possibly being TRBD1 (6 bases). This TCR was sampled from a woman between 40 and 50 years old in good health and CMV-seropositive. Input material: PBMCs. The chain's CDR3 is CASSLVSGDGYTF. For the CDR3, the DNA is TGCGCCAGCAGCTTGGTGTCAGGGGATGGCTACACCTTC.